The clone carrying this TCR beta chain showed up just once. Original methodology: Researchers report that nucleated cell counts were estimated from reference gene primer amplification. Measured with immunoSEQ multiplex PCR; TCRdb has only the in-frame clones, and not every one. That table is the source of V, J and clone size, and D and trimming were worked out from the DNA. The profile shows some 110,000 clones, about 89% of them singletons. These data originate in a study of blood T cell repertoires in COVID-19. For the study at large: PBMCs, B-cell-depleted T cells, or T cells were the source of the cDNA or gDNA that made up the material.

V gave up 4 bases and J gave up 1 base, with 13 bases separating them. CDR1 and CDR2 (germline): GTSNPN, SVGIG (reference sequence). The CDR3 runs 14 residues. The source material was peripheral blood. This receptor was identified in a middle-aged man with acute or convalescent COVID-19. The V call is TRBV30, the J call TRBJ1-1; weak D call: TRBD1 (6 bases). The CDR3 here is CAWTQGLGNTEAFF. Here the CDR3 DNA reads TGTGCCTGGACGCAGGGGTTGGGGAACACTGAAGCTTTCTTT.